This TCR beta chain was obtained from a study of blood T cell repertoires in COVID-19. Data came from immunoSEQ multiplex PCR; TCRdb stores just in-frame clones and leaves some out. The sample shows over 100,000 clones, roughly 83% of them seen only once. Germline values: CDR1 SGHTA, CDR2 FQGNSA. This CDR3 contains 15 residues. V was clipped by 3 bases and J by 0 bases, with 12 bases between them. The material sequenced was peripheral blood. The chain carries TRBV7-2 and TRBJ2-7; TRBD1 might be the D (6 bases). This clonotype was sampled from a woman of 80 years or more with acute or convalescent COVID-19. The CDR3 reads CASSLDSASSYEQYF. The DNA for the CDR3 is TGTGCCAGCAGCTTGGACAGTGCTAGCTCCTACGAGCAGTACTTC.